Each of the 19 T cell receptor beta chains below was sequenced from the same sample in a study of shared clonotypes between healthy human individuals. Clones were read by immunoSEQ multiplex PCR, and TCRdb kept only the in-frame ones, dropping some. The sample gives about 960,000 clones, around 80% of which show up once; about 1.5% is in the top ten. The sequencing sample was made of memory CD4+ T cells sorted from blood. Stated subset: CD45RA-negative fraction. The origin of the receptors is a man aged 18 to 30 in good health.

Here the CDR3 reads CASSVAGRRDEQYF. The CDR3 bases are TGTGCCAGCAGTGTTGCAGGGCGCAGGGACGAGCAGTACTTC. V gene TRBV6-1 combines with J gene TRBJ2-7, with D maybe TRBD1 (5 bases). The germline CDR1 and CDR2 sequences are MNHNS and SASEGT. The V gene lost 4 bases and the J gene lost 5 bases, with 15 bases spanning the gap. CDR3 length equals 14 residues.

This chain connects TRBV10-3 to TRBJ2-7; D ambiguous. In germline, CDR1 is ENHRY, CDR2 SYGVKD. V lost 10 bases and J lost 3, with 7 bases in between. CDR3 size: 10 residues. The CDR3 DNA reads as TGTGCCACCCGAGACTACGAGCAGTACTTC. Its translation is CATRDYEQYF.

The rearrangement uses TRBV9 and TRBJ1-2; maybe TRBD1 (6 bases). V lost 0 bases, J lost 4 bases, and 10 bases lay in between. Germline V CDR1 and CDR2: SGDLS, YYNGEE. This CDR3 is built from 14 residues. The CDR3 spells CASSVAEGGYGYTF. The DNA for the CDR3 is TGTGCCAGCAGCGTAGCCGAGGGGGGCTATGGCTACACCTTC.

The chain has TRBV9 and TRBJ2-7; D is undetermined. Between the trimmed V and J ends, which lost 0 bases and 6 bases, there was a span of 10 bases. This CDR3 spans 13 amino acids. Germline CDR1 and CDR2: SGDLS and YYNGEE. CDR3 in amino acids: CASSVDPLGEQYF. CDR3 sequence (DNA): TGTGCCAGCAGCGTAGACCCCCTCGGCGAGCAGTACTTC.

The CDR3 reads CASSIEGQGWNQPQHF. CDR3 coding DNA: TGTGCCAGTAGTATAGAAGGACAGGGGTGGAATCAGCCCCAGCATTTT. The V gene is TRBV19, the J gene TRBJ1-5; 9 bases are shared with TRBD1. This CDR3 is 16 amino acids long. CDR1 and CDR2 (germline): LNHDA, SQIVND (reference sequence). V was pared by 0 bases and J by 4 bases, with 4 bases of the junction left unmatched. The full variable domain, its missing parts supplied by reference TRBV19 and TRBJ1-5, is DGGITQSPKYLFRKEGQNVTLSCEQNLNHDAMYWYRQDPGQGLRLIYYSQIVNDFQKGDIAEGYSVSREKKESFPLTVTSAQKNPTAFYLCASSIEGQGWNQPQHFGDGTRLSIL.

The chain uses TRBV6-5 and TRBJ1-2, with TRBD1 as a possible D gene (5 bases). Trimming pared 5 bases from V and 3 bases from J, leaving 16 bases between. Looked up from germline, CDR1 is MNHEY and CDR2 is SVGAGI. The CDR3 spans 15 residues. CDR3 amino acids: CASSRSRGEHYGYTF. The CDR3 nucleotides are TGTGCCAGCAGTCGCTCTCGGGGGGAACACTATGGCTACACCTTC.

In nucleotides, the CDR3 is TGTGCCATCAGTGAGTTCCAGGGTCAGGACGAGCAGTACTTC. Its translation: CAISEFQGQDEQYF. V gene TRBV10-3 combines with J gene TRBJ2-7; tentative D call: TRBD1 (5 bases). Per germline, CDR1 ENHRY and CDR2 SYGVKD. The CDR3 consists of 14 residues. V lost 1 base and J lost 5, with 12 bases in between.

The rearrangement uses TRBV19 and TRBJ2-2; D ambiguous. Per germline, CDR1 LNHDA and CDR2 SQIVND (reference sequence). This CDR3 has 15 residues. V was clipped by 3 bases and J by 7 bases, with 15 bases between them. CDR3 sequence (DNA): TGTGCCAGTAGTATTAGTGACAAATTGGGCGGGGAGCTGTTTTTT. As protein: CASSISDKLGGELFF.

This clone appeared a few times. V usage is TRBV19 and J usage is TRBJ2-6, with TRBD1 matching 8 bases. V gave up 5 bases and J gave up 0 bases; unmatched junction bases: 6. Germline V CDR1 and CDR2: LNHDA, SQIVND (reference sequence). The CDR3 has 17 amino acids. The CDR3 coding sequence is TGTGCCAGTAGTTTCGGACAGGGCCGCTCTGGGGCCAACGTCCTGACTTTC. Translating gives CASSFGQGRSGANVLTF.

CDR3 bases: TGTGCCAGCAGTGACAGTCTTTATAATTCACCCCTCCACTTT. Its translation: CASSDSLYNSPLHF. The chain employs TRBV2 and TRBJ1-6; D call uncertain. Germline loops: CDR1 SNHLY, CDR2 FYNNEI. This CDR3 is built from 14 residues. The V gene lost 3 bases and the J gene lost 4 bases, with 7 bases spanning the gap.

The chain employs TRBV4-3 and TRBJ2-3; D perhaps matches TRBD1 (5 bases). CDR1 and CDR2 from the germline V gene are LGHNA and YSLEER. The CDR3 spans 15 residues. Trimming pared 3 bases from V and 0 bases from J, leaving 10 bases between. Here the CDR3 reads CASSQRTGSTDTQYF. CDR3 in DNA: TGCGCCAGCAGCCAGAGAACAGGTAGCACAGATACGCAGTATTTT.

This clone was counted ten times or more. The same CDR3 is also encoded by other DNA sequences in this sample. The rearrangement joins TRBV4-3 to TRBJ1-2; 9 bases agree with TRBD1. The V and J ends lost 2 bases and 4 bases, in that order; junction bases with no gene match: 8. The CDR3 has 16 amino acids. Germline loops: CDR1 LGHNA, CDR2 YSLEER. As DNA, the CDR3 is TGCGCCAGCAGCCAAAGAGGGACAGGGCTAATCTATGGCTACACCTTC. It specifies CASSQRGTGLIYGYTF.

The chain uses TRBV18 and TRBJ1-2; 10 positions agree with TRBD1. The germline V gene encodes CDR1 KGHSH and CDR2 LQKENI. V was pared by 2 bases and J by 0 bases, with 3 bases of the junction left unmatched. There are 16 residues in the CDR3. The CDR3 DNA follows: TGTGCCAGCTCACCATACGGGACAGGGGCTAACTATGGCTACACCTTC. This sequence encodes CASSPYGTGANYGYTF.

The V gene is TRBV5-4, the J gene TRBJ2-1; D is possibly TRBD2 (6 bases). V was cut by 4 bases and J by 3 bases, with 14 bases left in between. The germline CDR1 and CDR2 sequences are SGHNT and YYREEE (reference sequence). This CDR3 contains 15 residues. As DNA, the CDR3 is TGTGCCAGCAGCCCGCCGGGAGTCGGCTACAATGAGCAGTTCTTC. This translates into CASSPPGVGYNEQFF.

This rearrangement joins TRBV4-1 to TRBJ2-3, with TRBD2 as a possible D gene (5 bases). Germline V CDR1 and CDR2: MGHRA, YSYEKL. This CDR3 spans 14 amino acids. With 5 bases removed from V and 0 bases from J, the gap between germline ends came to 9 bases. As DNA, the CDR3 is TGCGCCAGCAGCGATCCGGGAAGCACAGATACGCAGTATTTT. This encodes CASSDPGSTDTQYF.

The CDR3 region has the DNA TGTGCCAGCAGCCTCCTAGCGGGGGATCAAGAGACCCAGTACTTC. Translating it yields CASSLLAGDQETQYF. The chain employs TRBV7-9 and TRBJ2-5, with 10 bases that match TRBD2. CDR1 is SEHNR and CDR2 is FQNEAQ in the germline V gene (reference sequence). The CDR3 totals 15 residues. V trimming: 5 bases; J trimming: 2 bases; junction bases outside the gene matches: 5. The full variable domain, completed using reference TRBV7-9 and TRBJ2-5, is DTGVSQNPRHKITKRGQNVTFRCDPISEHNRLYWYRQTLGQGPEFLTYFQNEAQLEKSRLLSDRFSAERPKGSFSTLEIQRTEQGDSAMYLCASSLLAGDQETQYFGPGTRLLVL.

CDR3 loop: CAWRGQVFPGNTIYF. CDR3 bases: TGTGCCTGGAGAGGACAGGTTTTTCCTGGAAACACCATATATTTT. This rearrangement joins TRBV30 to TRBJ1-3; the match to TRBD1 covers 7 bases. After removal of 3 bases from V and 2 bases from J, the junction contained 7 bases not matched to a gene. Per germline, CDR1 GTSNPN and CDR2 SVGIG (reference sequence). The CDR3 extends over 15 amino acids.

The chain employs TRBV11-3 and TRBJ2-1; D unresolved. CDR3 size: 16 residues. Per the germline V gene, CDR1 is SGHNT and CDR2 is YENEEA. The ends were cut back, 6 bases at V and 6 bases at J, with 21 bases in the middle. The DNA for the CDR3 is TGTGCCAGCAGTCCAAGTTTTAGCTTCGAAGGCAATGAGCAGTTCTTC. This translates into CASSPSFSFEGNEQFF.

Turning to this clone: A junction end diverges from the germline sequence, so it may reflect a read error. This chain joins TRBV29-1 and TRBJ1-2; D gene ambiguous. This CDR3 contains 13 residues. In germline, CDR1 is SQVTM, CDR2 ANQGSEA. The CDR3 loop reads CSAEGKRGVGYTF. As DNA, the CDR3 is TGCAGCGCTGAAGGGAAGCGGGGAGTAGGCTACACCTTC.